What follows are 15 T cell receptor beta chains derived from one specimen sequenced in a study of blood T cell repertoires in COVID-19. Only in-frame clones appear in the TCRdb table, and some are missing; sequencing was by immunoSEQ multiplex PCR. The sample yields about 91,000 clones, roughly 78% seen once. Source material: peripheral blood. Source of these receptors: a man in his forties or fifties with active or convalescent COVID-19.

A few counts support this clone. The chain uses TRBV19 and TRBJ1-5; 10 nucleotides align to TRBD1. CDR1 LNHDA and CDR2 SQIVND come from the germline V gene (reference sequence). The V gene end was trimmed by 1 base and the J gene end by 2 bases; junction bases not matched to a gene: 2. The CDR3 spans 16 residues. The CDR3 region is CASSIGQGARNQPQHF. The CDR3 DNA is TGTGCCAGTAGTATAGGACAGGGGGCGCGCAATCAGCCCCAGCATTTT.

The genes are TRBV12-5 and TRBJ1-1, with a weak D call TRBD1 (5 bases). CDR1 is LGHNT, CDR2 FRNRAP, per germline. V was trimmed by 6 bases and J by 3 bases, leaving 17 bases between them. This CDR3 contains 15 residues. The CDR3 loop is CASGPDSLIHTEAFF. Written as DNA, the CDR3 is TGTGCTAGTGGACCCGACAGCCTGATTCACACTGAAGCTTTCTTT. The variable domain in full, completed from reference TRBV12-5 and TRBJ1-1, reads DARVTQTPRHKVTEMGQEVTMRCQPILGHNTVFWYRQTMMQGLELLAYFRNRAPLDDSGMPKDRFSAEMPDATLATLKIQPSEPRDSAVYFCASGPDSLIHTEAFFGQGTRLTVV.

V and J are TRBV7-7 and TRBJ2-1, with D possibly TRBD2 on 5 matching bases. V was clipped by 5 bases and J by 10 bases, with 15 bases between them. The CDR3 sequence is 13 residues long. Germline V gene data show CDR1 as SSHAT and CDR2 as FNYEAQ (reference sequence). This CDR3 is CASSADSLGEQFF. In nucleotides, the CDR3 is TGTGCCAGCAGCGCGGACTCCCTGGGAGAGCAGTTCTTC.

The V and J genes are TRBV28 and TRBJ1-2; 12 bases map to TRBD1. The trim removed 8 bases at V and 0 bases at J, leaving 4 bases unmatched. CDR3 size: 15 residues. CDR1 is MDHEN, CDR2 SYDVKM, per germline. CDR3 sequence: CASGTGGDANYGYTF. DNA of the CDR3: TGTGCCAGCGGGACAGGGGGCGACGCTAACTATGGCTACACCTTC.

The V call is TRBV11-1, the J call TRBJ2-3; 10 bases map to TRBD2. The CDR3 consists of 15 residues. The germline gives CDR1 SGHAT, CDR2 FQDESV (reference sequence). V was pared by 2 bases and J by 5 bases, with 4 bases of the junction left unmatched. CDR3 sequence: CASSLLAGAGDTQYF. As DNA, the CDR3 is TGTGCCAGCAGCTTACTAGCGGGGGCGGGAGATACGCAGTATTTT.

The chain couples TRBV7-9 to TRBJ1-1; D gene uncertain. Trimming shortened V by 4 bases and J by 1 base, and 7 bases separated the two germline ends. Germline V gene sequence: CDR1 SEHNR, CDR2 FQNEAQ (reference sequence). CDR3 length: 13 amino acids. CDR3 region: CASSSGRNTEAFF. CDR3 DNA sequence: TGTGCCAGCAGCTCAGGTAGGAACACTGAAGCTTTCTTT.

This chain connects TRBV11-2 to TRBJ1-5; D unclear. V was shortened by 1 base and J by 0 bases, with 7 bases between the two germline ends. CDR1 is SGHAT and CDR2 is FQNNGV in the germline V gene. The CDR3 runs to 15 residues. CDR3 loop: CASSLAGYSNQPQHF. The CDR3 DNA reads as TGTGCCAGCAGCTTAGCAGGTTATAGCAATCAGCCCCAGCATTTT.

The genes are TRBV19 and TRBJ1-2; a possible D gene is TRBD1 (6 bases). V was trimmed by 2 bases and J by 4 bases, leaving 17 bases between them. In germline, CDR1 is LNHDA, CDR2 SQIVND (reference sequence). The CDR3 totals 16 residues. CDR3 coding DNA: TGTGCCAGTAGTATACTTGCTAACCAGGGGAGCTATGGCTACACCTTC. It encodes CASSILANQGSYGYTF.

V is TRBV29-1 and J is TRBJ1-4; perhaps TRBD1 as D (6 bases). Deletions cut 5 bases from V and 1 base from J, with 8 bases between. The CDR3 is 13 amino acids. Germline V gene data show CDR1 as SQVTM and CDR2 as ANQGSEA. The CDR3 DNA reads TGCAGCGTTTCCAGGGGAACTAATGAAAAACTGTTTTTT. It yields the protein CSVSRGTNEKLFF.

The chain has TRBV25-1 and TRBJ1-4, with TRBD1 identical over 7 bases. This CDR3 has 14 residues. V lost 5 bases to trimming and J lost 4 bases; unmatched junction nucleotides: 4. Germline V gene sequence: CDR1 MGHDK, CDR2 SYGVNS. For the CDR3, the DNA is TGTGCCAGCAGTTATGGGACAGTTAATGAAAAACTGTTTTTT. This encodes CASSYGTVNEKLFF.

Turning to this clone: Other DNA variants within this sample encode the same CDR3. The CDR3, as DNA: TGTGCCAGCTCACCACTGGGAGGGAACACTGAAGCTTTCTTT. It yields the protein CASSPLGGNTEAFF. The chain combines TRBV18 with TRBJ1-1; D remains ambiguous. Trimming removed 1 base from V and 1 base from J, with 7 bases in between. Germline V gene data show CDR1 as KGHSH and CDR2 as LQKENI. CDR3 length: 14 amino acids.

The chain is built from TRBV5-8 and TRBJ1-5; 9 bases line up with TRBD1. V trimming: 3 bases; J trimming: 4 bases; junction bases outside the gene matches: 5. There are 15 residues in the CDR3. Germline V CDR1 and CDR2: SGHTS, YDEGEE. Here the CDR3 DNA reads TGTGCCAGCAGCTGGGGACAGGGAAGTAATCAGCCCCAGCATTTT. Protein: CASSWGQGSNQPQHF.

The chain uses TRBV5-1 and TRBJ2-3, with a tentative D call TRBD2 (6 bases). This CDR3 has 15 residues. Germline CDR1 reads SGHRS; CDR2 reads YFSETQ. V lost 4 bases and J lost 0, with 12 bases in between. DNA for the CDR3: TGCGCCAGCAGCCCATCGGGACTGAGCACAGATACGCAGTATTTT. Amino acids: CASSPSGLSTDTQYF.

The CDR3 region is CASSLGTPSTDTQYF. The CDR3 DNA is TGTGCCAGCAGCTTGGGTACACCTAGCACAGATACGCAGTATTTT. The V and J genes are TRBV5-5 and TRBJ2-3; no reliable D call. Trimming pared 0 bases from V and 0 bases from J, leaving 8 bases between. The germline gives CDR1 SGHKS, CDR2 YYEKEE (reference sequence). This CDR3 contains 15 residues.

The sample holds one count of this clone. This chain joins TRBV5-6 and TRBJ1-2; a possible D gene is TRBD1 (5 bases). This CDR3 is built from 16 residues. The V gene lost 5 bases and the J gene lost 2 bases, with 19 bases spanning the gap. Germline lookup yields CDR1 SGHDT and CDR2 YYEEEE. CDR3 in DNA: TGTGCCAGCAGGGAGACAGTCATCATGGGGAACTATGGCTACACCTTC. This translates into CASRETVIMGNYGYTF.